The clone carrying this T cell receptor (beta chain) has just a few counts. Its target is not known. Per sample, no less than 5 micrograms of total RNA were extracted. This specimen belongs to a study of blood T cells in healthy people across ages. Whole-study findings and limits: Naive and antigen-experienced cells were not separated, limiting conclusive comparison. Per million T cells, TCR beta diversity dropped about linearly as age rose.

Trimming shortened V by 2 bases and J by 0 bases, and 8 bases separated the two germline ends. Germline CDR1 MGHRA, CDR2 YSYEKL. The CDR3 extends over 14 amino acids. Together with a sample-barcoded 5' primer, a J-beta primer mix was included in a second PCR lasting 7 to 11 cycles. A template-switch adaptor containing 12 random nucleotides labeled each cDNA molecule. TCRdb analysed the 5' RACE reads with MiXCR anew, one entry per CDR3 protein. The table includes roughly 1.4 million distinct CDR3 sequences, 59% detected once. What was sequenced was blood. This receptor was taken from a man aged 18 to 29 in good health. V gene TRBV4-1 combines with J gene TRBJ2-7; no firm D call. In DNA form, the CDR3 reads TGCGCCAGCAGCCAATCCCAGAGCTCCTACGAGCAGTACTTC. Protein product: CASSQSQSSYEQYF.